This TCR beta chain was recorded in a study of radiation and T cells in renal cell carcinoma. Study-wide results and caveats: Irradiated tumors held more dominant CDR3 motifs than control tumors. Baseline intratumoral clonotype presence is unknown without pretreatment biopsies. Top 100 clonotypes averaged around 50% in irradiated versus approximately 45% in nephrectomy-only tumors.

The CDR3 spans 13 residues. Germline lookup yields CDR1 SGHTA and CDR2 FQGNSA. With respect to this clone: Its cognate antigen is unknown. A junction boundary mismatches the germline segment, possibly from a read error.

TCRdb's copy holds only in-frame clones and misses some; the assay was immunoSEQ multiplex PCR. The sample holds some 15,000 clones, 50% seen once. Treatment meaning: 15 Gy SBRT to primary tumor, nephrectomy 4 weeks later. The source of this sequence is an older woman with renal cell carcinoma. The sequences come from tumor tissue, collected from a patient whose treatment included radiotherapy and nephrectomy. This rearrangement joins TRBV7-2 to TRBJ2-7, with unresolved D. CDR3 sequence: CASRLVGTYEQYF. The CDR3, as DNA: TGTGCCAGCAGATTAGTGGGAACCTACGAGCAGTACTTC.